The 9 T cell receptor beta chains presented below share a single source sample, sequenced in a study of blood T cell repertoires in COVID-19. Data came from immunoSEQ multiplex PCR; TCRdb stores just in-frame clones and leaves some out. The sample has 110,000 to 150,000 clones; around four fifths are singletons. The sequenced sample consisted of PBMCs or T cells enriched from blood (not recorded which). The receptor source for this set is a woman between 45 and 65 years old who had recovered from COVID-19.

This chain joins TRBV7-9 and TRBJ2-1, with 7 nucleotides matching TRBD2. CDR1 SEHNR and CDR2 FQNEAQ come from the germline V gene (reference sequence). The CDR3 extends over 15 amino acids. Trimming removed 5 bases from V and 12 bases from J; junction bases left unmatched: 16. CDR3 DNA: TGTGCCAGCAGCATACCACGAGGACTAGAGTGGTGGCAGTTCTTC. Translation gives CASSIPRGLEWWQFF.

The chain recombines TRBV2 with TRBJ1-2; 10 bases map to TRBD1. The trim removed 2 bases at V and 7 bases at J, leaving 4 bases unmatched. Germline loops: CDR1 SNHLY, CDR2 FYNNEI. The CDR3 totals 14 residues. This CDR3 reads CASSESGTGAGYTF. DNA for the CDR3: TGTGCCAGCAGTGAAAGCGGGACAGGGGCTGGCTACACCTTC.

Comment on this clone: The sample holds other DNA sequences that translate to the same CDR3. The genes are TRBV5-1 and TRBJ1-1, with a weak D call TRBD1 (5 bases). CDR1 is SGHRS and CDR2 is YFSETQ in the germline V gene. Trimming stripped 0 bases from V and 8 bases from J, with 8 bases between. The CDR3 is 12 residues long. The CDR3 region has the DNA TGCGCCAGCAGCTTGGTTTCAGGGGAAGCTTTCTTT. It codes for CASSLVSGEAFF.

This chain uses TRBV7-2 with TRBJ2-5; a possible D gene is TRBD2 (5 bases). The germline gives CDR1 SGHTA, CDR2 FQGNSA. V lost 7 bases, J lost 3 bases, and 15 bases lay in between. The CDR3 length is 14 residues. The CDR3 loop reads CASTPDYSKETQYF. In DNA, the CDR3 is TGTGCCAGCACCCCCGACTACAGCAAAGAGACCCAGTACTTC.

For the CDR3, the DNA is TGTGCCAGCAGCCAAGGGGGACAGGGGTCTGGCTACACCTTC. Translated, it gives CASSQGGQGSGYTF. The genes are TRBV14 and TRBJ1-2; 10 nucleotides match TRBD1. There are 14 residues in the CDR3. V was clipped by 1 base and J by 7 bases; unmatched bases: 3. CDR1 and CDR2 from the germline V gene are SGHDN and FVKESK.

This chain links TRBV7-9 with TRBJ1-1; 11 bases fit TRBD1. The V gene's germline CDR1 is SEHNR and CDR2 FQNEAQ (reference sequence). V shed 8 bases, J shed 9 bases, and the junction held 5 bases outside the gene matches. The CDR3 has 12 amino acids. The CDR3 loop reads CASGGTGGKAFF. CDR3 DNA: TGTGCCAGCGGTGGGACAGGGGGGAAAGCTTTCTTT. The full variable domain, with the rest looked up from reference TRBV7-9 and TRBJ1-1, is DTGVSQNPRHKITKRGQNVTFRCDPISEHNRLYWYRQTLGQGPEFLTYFQNEAQLEKSRLLSDRFSAERPKGSFSTLEIQRTEQGDSAMYLCASGGTGGKAFFGQGTRLTVV.

The CDR3 protein is CASSTTSTDTQYF. CDR3 DNA sequence: TGCGCCAGCAGCACGACTAGCACAGATACGCAGTATTTT. The chain employs TRBV5-1 and TRBJ2-3, with unresolved D. Germline assignment: CDR1 SGHRS and CDR2 YFSETQ. This CDR3 region has 13 residues. V lost 4 bases, J lost 0 bases, and 6 bases lay in between.

This chain joins TRBV3-1 (or the pseudogene TRBV3-2) and TRBJ1-1; possible D gene TRBD1, 5 bases. Trimming pared 5 bases from V and 2 bases from J, leaving 12 bases between. Germline V gives CDR1 LGHDT, CDR2 YNNKEL (reference sequence). The CDR3 is 14 residues long. This chain's CDR3 is CASSFQGTNTEAFF. The CDR3 coding sequence is TGTGCCAGCAGCTTTCAGGGAACTAACACTGAAGCTTTCTTT.

The rearrangement joins TRBV14 to TRBJ2-2; 7 bases are a match to TRBD1. This CDR3 region has 16 residues. Looked up from germline, CDR1 is SGHDN and CDR2 is FVKESK. V lost 4 bases to trimming and J lost 1 base; unmatched junction nucleotides: 6. CDR3: CASSRVGTENTGELFF. The CDR3 coding sequence is TGTGCCAGCAGCCGTGTCGGGACAGAGAACACCGGGGAGCTGTTTTTT.